This is a list of T cell receptor beta chains from one sample in a study of T-cell reconstitution after alpha-beta-depleted transplantation in children. TCRdb reanalysed the PCR reads using MiXCR and keeps one entry per CDR3 protein. The sample holds about 440,000 distinct CDR3 sequences, over 40% seen once. The sample was PBMCs, taken before TCRalphabeta/CD19-depleted stem cell transplant. These receptors were obtained from a girl aged 2-10 years with aplastic anemia, due to receive a stem cell transplant. CDR3s include the opening cysteine and the closing phenylalanine or tryptophan. D genes are given only for firm matches. Some rows mark clone size as missing; the rest say once, few, many or name a class of expanded clone.

D gene,V gene,clone size,J gene,CDR3 protein,CDR3 DNA
TRBD2,TRBV7-2,NA,TRBJ2-7,CASSLGLAGGLLYEQYF,TGTGCCAGCAGCTTGGGACTAGCGGGGGGGCTTCTCTACGAGCAGTACTTC
TRBD2,TRBV20-1,NA,TRBJ2-5,CSATGTSVQETQYF,TGCAGTGCGACCGGGACTAGCGTACAAGAGACCCAGTACTTC
NA,TRBV11-2,NA,TRBJ2-1,CASSYRTRQKDNEQFF,TGTGCCAGCAGCTATCGGACTCGACAGAAAGACAATGAGCAGTTCTTC
NA,TRBV9,NA,TRBJ1-2,CASSVSGFDGYTF,TGTGCCAGCAGCGTTTCAGGGTTCGACGGCTACACCTTC
NA,TRBV20-1,NA,TRBJ2-5,CSARSLGGRETQYF,TGCAGTGCTAGATCCCTCGGGGGTCGGGAGACCCAGTACTTC
NA,TRBV28,NA,TRBJ2-7,CASSPRTPLRGYF,TGTGCCAGCAGTCCCCGGACGCCACTAAGGGGGTACTTC
NA,TRBV12-3/TRBV12-4,few,TRBJ2-1,CAGGRGAEQFF,TGTGCCGGTGGTCGAGGGGCTGAGCAGTTCTTC
TRBD1,TRBV7-8,many,TRBJ2-3,CASSPAGTDTDTQYF,TGTGCCAGCAGCCCAGCCGGGACAGACACAGATACGCAGTATTTT
NA,TRBV5-1,NA,TRBJ1-1,CASSLANRMGDEAFF,TGCGCCAGCAGCTTGGCCAACAGGATGGGGGATGAAGCTTTCTTT
TRBD1,TRBV6-1,NA,TRBJ2-7,CASSRQGVGEQYF,TGTGCCAGCAGCAGACAGGGGGTGGGGGAGCAGTACTTC
NA,TRBV5-1,NA,TRBJ1-1,CASTKNSNTEAFF,TGCGCCAGCACAAAGAATTCGAACACTGAAGCTTTCTTT
TRBD2,TRBV7-3,NA,TRBJ2-1,CARSLLPGTSGYNEQFF,TGTGCCCGCAGCTTACTGCCCGGGACTAGCGGATACAATGAGCAGTTCTTC
TRBD2,TRBV20-1,many,TRBJ2-7,CSARYLASGRASGYEQYF,TGCAGTGCTAGATACCTAGCTTCCGGGAGGGCTTCGGGCTACGAGCAGTACTTC
TRBD1,TRBV30,few,TRBJ1-2,CAWTQGAGYGYTF,TGTGCCTGGACACAGGGGGCGGGCTATGGCTACACCTTC
TRBD1,TRBV7-9,many,TRBJ1-1,CASSWDRVNTEAFF,TGTGCCAGCAGCTGGGACAGAGTGAACACTGAAGCTTTCTTT
TRBD1,TRBV6-5,NA,TRBJ2-5,CASSYSGQGLETQYF,TGTGCCAGCAGTTACTCGGGACAGGGTCTCGAGACCCAGTACTTC
TRBD1,TRBV7-3,many,TRBJ2-1,CASSFGLGTGVGNEQFF,TGTGCCAGCAGCTTTGGATTAGGGACAGGCGTCGGAAATGAGCAGTTCTTC
TRBD1,TRBV7-9,NA,TRBJ1-6,CASSVLPGQEGNSPLHF,TGTGCCAGCAGCGTCTTACCGGGACAGGAGGGAAATTCACCCCTCCACTTT
TRBD1,TRBV20-1,NA,TRBJ2-5,CSATGTGWALQETQYF,TGCAGTGCTACCGGGACAGGGTGGGCACTCCAAGAGACCCAGTACTTC
TRBD2,TRBV7-2,NA,TRBJ2-1,CASSLRWEGLGNEQFF,TGTGCCAGCAGCTTAAGGTGGGAGGGCCTAGGGAATGAGCAGTTCTTC
TRBD2,TRBV12-3/TRBV12-4,few,TRBJ2-2,CASSFSVAGGSGELFF,TGTGCCAGCAGTTTCTCAGTAGCGGGAGGGTCCGGGGAGCTGTTTTTT
TRBD2,TRBV7-8,NA,TRBJ2-4,CASSFDAGGYGGNIQYF,TGTGCCAGCAGCTTCGACGCGGGAGGGTATGGCGGAAACATTCAGTACTTC
NA,TRBV6-1,many,TRBJ2-1,CASSVGTPIVNEQFF,TGTGCCAGCAGTGTCGGGACTCCCATTGTCAATGAGCAGTTCTTC
TRBD2,TRBV6-5,NA,TRBJ2-1,CASSYRTSSYNEQFF,TGTGCCAGCAGTTACCGGACTAGCTCCTACAATGAGCAGTTCTTC
TRBD2,TRBV20-1,NA,TRBJ2-1,CSTIPLAGVNEQFF,TGCAGCACGATACCACTAGCGGGAGTTAATGAGCAGTTCTTC
TRBD1,TRBV29-1,few,TRBJ2-7,CIATGDSTYEQYF,TGCATCGCTACCGGGGACAGTACCTACGAGCAGTACTTC
TRBD1,TRBV20-1,once,TRBJ1-5,CSAPRGRNQPQHF,TGCAGTGCCCCGAGGGGGCGAAATCAGCCCCAGCATTTT